Listed here are 19 T cell receptor beta chains from one sample, sequenced in a study of OX40 agonist ivuxolimab in advanced cancers. Data came from immunoSEQ multiplex PCR; TCRdb stores just in-frame clones and leaves some out. The table records about 36,000 clones, about 85% of them present only once. This specimen consisted of CD4+ or CD8+ T cells sorted from blood, obtained in a trial of the OX40 agonist ivuxolimab. Every receptor here comes from an adult with an advanced solid tumor such as melanoma, head and neck, liver or kidney cancer.

The gene calls are TRBV5-1 and TRBJ2-3, with 8 bases lining up with TRBD2. Trimming removed 6 bases from V and 4 bases from J; junction bases left unmatched: 7. There are 14 residues in the CDR3. Germline V lookup: CDR1 SGHRS, CDR2 YFSETQ. CDR3 residues: CASTGAGGPDTQYF. The CDR3 nucleotides are TGCGCCAGCACTGGGGCGGGGGGCCCAGATACGCAGTATTTT.

V and J are TRBV18 and TRBJ1-3; perhaps TRBD1 as D (5 bases). Germline CDR1 is KGHSH and CDR2 is LQKENI. Trimming shortened V by 5 bases and J by 9 bases, and 17 bases separated the two germline ends. CDR3 length equals 14 residues. CDR3 region: CASSAETGTSTIYF. CDR3 in DNA: TGTGCCAGCTCAGCAGAAACCGGGACGTCCACCATATATTTT.

The gene calls are TRBV19 and TRBJ2-5, with 10 bases fitting TRBD2. Germline values: CDR1 LNHDA, CDR2 SQIVND (reference sequence). This CDR3 is 14 amino acids long. Trimming took 5 bases from V and 5 from J; bases not matched to a gene: 5. CDR3 sequence: CASSLAGAGETQYF. The DNA of the CDR3 is TGTGCCAGTAGTCTAGCGGGGGCCGGGGAGACCCAGTACTTC. The whole variable domain, filled in from reference TRBV19 and TRBJ2-5, reads DGGITQSPKYLFRKEGQNVTLSCEQNLNHDAMYWYRQDPGQGLRLIYYSQIVNDFQKGDIAEGYSVSREKKESFPLTVTSAQKNPTAFYLCASSLAGAGETQYFGPGTRLLVL.

This clone was found once. This chain links TRBV2 with TRBJ1-1, with D possibly TRBD1 on 6 matching bases. Between the trimmed V and J ends, which lost 6 bases and 1 base, there was a span of 12 bases. Per germline, CDR1 SNHLY and CDR2 FYNNEI. CDR3 size: 14 residues. The CDR3 DNA is TGTGCCAGCAGGGGCCCCAGGGGGAACACTGAAGCTTTCTTT. It yields the protein CASRGPRGNTEAFF.

The chain combines TRBV5-6 with TRBJ2-3; D ambiguous. Germline values: CDR1 SGHDT, CDR2 YYEEEE. V lost 1 base to trimming and J lost 1 base, with 13 bases between them. CDR3 size: 16 residues. CDR3 amino acids: CASSLYWGTRTDTQYF. In DNA form, the CDR3 reads TGTGCCAGCAGCTTGTATTGGGGTACTCGCACAGATACGCAGTATTTT.

This clone has a handful of counts. The chain has TRBV11-2 and TRBJ2-7; 10 bases are shared with TRBD1. Trimming cost V 1 base and J 7 bases; bases outside gene matches: 4. The CDR3 spans 14 residues. CDR1 and CDR2 from the germline V gene are SGHAT and FQNNGV. The CDR3 DNA reads as TGTGCCAGCAGCTTAGGACAGGGGGCGTTGGAGCAGTACTTC. It translates to CASSLGQGALEQYF.

The genes are TRBV6-1 and TRBJ2-3; TRBD2 agrees at 8 bases. This CDR3 is built from 15 residues. V shed 8 bases, J shed 4 bases, and the junction held 11 bases outside the gene matches. In germline, CDR1 is MNHNS, CDR2 SASEGT. DNA of the CDR3: TGTGCCAGCGGAGGACTAGCCTTATCGGCAGATACGCAGTATTTT. As protein: CASGGLALSADTQYF.

The rearrangement uses TRBV18 and TRBJ1-4; 7 nucleotides agree with TRBD1. Germline values: CDR1 KGHSH, CDR2 LQKENI. Germline trimming cut 5 bases from V and 8 bases from J; bases unmatched to any gene: 11. The CDR3 covers 15 residues. The CDR3 coding sequence is TGTGCCAGCTCAACAGGGGCCGGGCCGGGGGAAAAACTGTTTTTT. Amino acids: CASSTGAGPGEKLFF.

The J gene is TRBJ2-5, the V gene TRBV28; D is perhaps TRBD2 (5 bases). Looked up from germline, CDR1 is MDHEN and CDR2 is SYDVKM. This CDR3 is 13 amino acids long. V was cut by 6 bases and J by 5 bases, with 13 bases left in between. The CDR3 DNA is TGTGCCAGCAGCCGCGGGCTCGGGGAGACCCAGTACTTC. As protein: CASSRGLGETQYF.

This chain uses TRBV11-3 with TRBJ1-2, with D unclear. The CDR3 runs 15 residues. Looked up from germline, CDR1 is SGHNT and CDR2 is YENEEA. Trimming cost V 1 base and J 3 bases, with 12 bases left between them. The CDR3 DNA sequence: TGTGCCAGCAGCTTAGGCCGAAACGGCTACTATGGCTACACCTTC. Encoded protein: CASSLGRNGYYGYTF.

The chain has TRBV4-2 and TRBJ2-2, with D perhaps TRBD1 (5 bases). With 0 bases removed from V and 5 bases from J, the gap between germline ends came to 10 bases. The CDR3 is 15 amino acids. Germline lookup yields CDR1 LGHNA and CDR2 YNFKEQ. As DNA, the CDR3 is TGTGCCAGCAGCCAAGATGTGAAGGGGACCGGGGAGCTGTTTTTT. This codes for CASSQDVKGTGELFF.

V gene TRBV7-3 combines with J gene TRBJ2-5; perhaps TRBD2 as D (5 bases). Per germline, CDR1 SGHTA and CDR2 FQGTGA. V lost 0 bases to trimming and J lost 7 bases, with 12 bases between them. This CDR3 is built from 14 residues. The CDR3 DNA reads TGTGCCAGCAGCTTAACGCCAGCGGCCCGGACCCAGTACTTC. Translating gives CASSLTPAARTQYF.

The sample holds a few counts of this clone. The chain employs TRBV6-5 and TRBJ1-1; no clear D gene. The CDR3 covers 13 residues. V lost 6 bases and J lost 4, with 12 bases in between. The germline CDR1 and CDR2 sequences are MNHEY and SVGAGI. Here the CDR3 reads CASRRAGGTEAFF. CDR3 nucleotides: TGTGCCAGCAGAAGGGCTGGCGGCACTGAAGCTTTCTTT.

Only one count was recorded for this clone. The chain is built from TRBV7-8 and TRBJ2-1; 7 bases agree with TRBD2. The CDR3 has 15 amino acids. Losses at the gene ends were 5 bases for V and 3 bases for J; bases not matched to a gene: 7. CDR1 and CDR2 (germline): SGHVS, FQNEAQ. The CDR3, as DNA: TGTGCCAGCAGCCTCTTGGGGGGGAGCTACAATGAGCAGTTCTTC. Protein product: CASSLLGGSYNEQFF.

V usage is TRBV19 and J usage is TRBJ2-3; 11 bases align to TRBD1. The CDR3 consists of 14 residues. Germline-derived CDR1 and CDR2 are LNHDA and SQIVND (reference sequence). V shed 5 bases, J shed 6 bases, and the junction held 4 bases outside the gene matches. CDR3 loop: CASSDGQGADTQYF. In DNA, the CDR3 is TGTGCCAGTAGTGACGGACAGGGGGCGGATACGCAGTATTTT.

This chain links TRBV7-6 with TRBJ2-1; 16 bases align to TRBD2. The CDR3 loop spans 15 amino acids. V lost 5 bases, J lost 12 bases, and 7 bases stayed unmatched. The germline V gene has CDR1 SGHVS and CDR2 FNYEAQ. CDR3 residues: CASSPGTSGRAAQFF. The CDR3 nucleotides read TGTGCCAGCAGCCCTGGGACTAGCGGGAGGGCTGCGCAGTTCTTC.

This chain uses TRBV5-8 with TRBJ2-7, with 7 bases aligning to TRBD2. The CDR3 length is 15 residues. Germline lookup yields CDR1 SGHTS and CDR2 YDEGEE. After removal of 3 bases from V and 3 bases from J, the junction contained 9 bases not matched to a gene. In DNA form, the CDR3 reads TGTGCCAGCAGCTGGGGAGGGGCACAGAACTACGAGCAGTACTTC. Its translation: CASSWGGAQNYEQYF.

The gene calls are TRBV9 and TRBJ2-5, with D perhaps TRBD1 (5 bases). The CDR3 totals 15 residues. In germline, CDR1 is SGDLS, CDR2 YYNGEE. Trimming pared 2 bases from V and 5 bases from J, leaving 16 bases between. DNA of the CDR3: TGTGCCAGCAGCGTTTTCCAGGGTGCTCCCGAGACCCAGTACTTC. Protein: CASSVFQGAPETQYF.

V is TRBV27 and J is TRBJ2-2; possibly TRBD2 for D (6 bases). V lost 5 bases, J lost 5 bases, and 18 bases lay in between. CDR1 and CDR2 from the germline V gene are MNHEY and SMNVEV (reference sequence). CDR3 length: 16 residues. As DNA, the CDR3 is TGTGCCAGCAGTGTAAAACCGGGACTTCAAACCGGGGAGCTGTTTTTT. It codes for CASSVKPGLQTGELFF.